One sample yielded the 17 T cell receptor beta chains listed below, sequenced in a study of cytomegalovirus exposure and HLA in healthy donors. Sequencing used immunoSEQ multiplex PCR; TCRdb keeps in-frame clones, though not all of them. The sample lists some 100,000 clones, roughly 90% occurring once. The sample consisted of PBMCs. The origin of the receptors is a woman aged 18-29 years in good health and CMV-seronegative.

The chain uses TRBV27 and TRBJ2-1; 9 bases align to TRBD1. The CDR3 has 13 amino acids. Germline CDR1 is MNHEY and CDR2 is SMNVEV (reference sequence). After removal of 7 bases from V and 9 bases from J, the junction contained 7 bases not matched to a gene. CDR3 protein: CASTRQGGVEQFF. The DNA for the CDR3 is TGTGCCAGCACCAGACAGGGGGGGGTTGAGCAGTTCTTC.

The chain joins TRBV2 to TRBJ1-1; tentatively, D is TRBD1 (5 bases). The CDR3 contains 13 residues. CDR1 and CDR2 (germline): SNHLY, FYNNEI. Trimming left V 4 bases short and J 3 bases short, with 9 bases between. CDR3 sequence reads: CASSGAGYTEAFF. The CDR3 region has the DNA TGTGCCAGCAGTGGGGCAGGGTACACTGAAGCTTTCTTT.

The chain is built from TRBV7-6 and TRBJ2-2; 10 bases line up with TRBD1. Trimming removed 0 bases from V and 5 bases from J; junction bases left unmatched: 6. The CDR3 is 17 residues long. Germline V lookup: CDR1 SGHVS, CDR2 FNYEAQ. DNA for the CDR3: TGTGCCAGCAGCTTAGCGTCAGGGACAGGGGTAACCGGGGAGCTGTTTTTT. Residues: CASSLASGTGVTGELFF.

The chain has TRBV7-6 and TRBJ2-1; the D gene is possibly TRBD1 (5 bases). The V and J ends lost 5 bases and 4 bases respectively, with 15 bases between them. Germline-derived CDR1 and CDR2 are SGHVS and FNYEAQ. The CDR3 has 15 amino acids. The CDR3 region is CASSLDSRIYNEQFF. Here the CDR3 DNA reads TGTGCCAGCAGCCTAGACAGCCGGATATACAATGAGCAGTTCTTC.

CDR3 in DNA: TGTGCCAGCAGCGTAGATGAGGGCTACGAGCAGTACTTC. Its protein product is CASSVDEGYEQYF. The chain combines TRBV7-2 with TRBJ2-7, with D possibly matching TRBD2 (5 bases). Germline-derived CDR1 and CDR2 are SGHTA and FQGNSA. V lost 5 bases and J lost 3, with 11 bases in between. The CDR3 spans 13 residues.

V is TRBV9 and J is TRBJ2-2; unclear D gene. The CDR3 length is 13 residues. V was trimmed by 0 bases and J by 4 bases, leaving 4 bases between them. The germline gives CDR1 SGDLS, CDR2 YYNGEE. The CDR3 spells CASSVGVTGELFF. As DNA, the CDR3 is TGTGCCAGCAGCGTAGGCGTCACCGGGGAGCTGTTTTTT.

This rearrangement joins TRBV9 to TRBJ1-1; D gene unclear. V was trimmed by 0 bases and J by 1 base, leaving 13 bases between them. CDR1 SGDLS and CDR2 YYNGEE come from the germline V gene. The CDR3 has 16 residues. DNA of the CDR3: TGTGCCAGCAGCGTAGATGGGGAGGGATCGAACACTGAAGCTTTCTTT. This translates into CASSVDGEGSNTEAFF.

The CDR3 region is CASSEWVLGQNSPLHF. The CDR3 region has the DNA TGTGCCAGCAGTGAATGGGTACTAGGGCAGAATTCACCCCTCCACTTT. The chain links TRBV6-1 to TRBJ1-6; D is unresolved. This CDR3 has 16 residues. Trimming removed 2 bases from V and 7 bases from J, with 15 bases in between. Looked up from germline, CDR1 is MNHNS and CDR2 is SASEGT.

This chain links TRBV4-2 with TRBJ1-4, with TRBD1 identical over 9 bases. J gave up 3 bases and V 0 bases, and 2 bases lay outside the gene matches. Germline assignment: CDR1 LGHNA and CDR2 YNFKEQ. The CDR3 is made up of 16 amino acids. The CDR3 bases are TGTGCCAGCAGCCAAGATGGGACAGGGCCTAATGAAAAACTGTTTTTT. The encoded protein is CASSQDGTGPNEKLFF.

This chain uses TRBV30 with TRBJ1-1; D is unclear. The CDR3 is 11 amino acids. Deletions cut 3 bases from V and 6 bases from J, with 8 bases between. The germline gives CDR1 GTSNPN, CDR2 SVGIG (reference sequence). The CDR3 region is CAWRLSAEAFF. The CDR3 region has the DNA TGTGCCTGGAGGTTGAGCGCTGAAGCTTTCTTT.

The chain employs TRBV11-2 and TRBJ2-3; unclear D gene. Germline CDR1 reads SGHAT; CDR2 reads FQNNGV. The V end lost 1 base, the J end lost 8 bases, and 7 bases lay between the germline ends. The CDR3 totals 12 residues. Here the CDR3 reads CASSLGHGTQYF. DNA for the CDR3: TGTGCCAGCAGCTTAGGTCACGGTACGCAGTATTTT. Together with reference TRBV11-2 and TRBJ2-3, the CDR3 gives the full variable domain: EAGVAQSPRYKIIEKRQSVAFWCNPISGHATLYWYQQILGQGPKLLIQFQNNGVVDDSQLPKDRFSAERLKGVDSTLKIQPAKLEDSAVYLCASSLGHGTQYFGPGTRLTVL.

This rearrangement joins TRBV7-2 to TRBJ1-1; the D gene is possibly TRBD1 (6 bases). The CDR3 contains 15 residues. The germline CDR1 and CDR2 sequences are SGHTA and FQGNSA. Trimming cost V 1 base and J 4 bases, with 13 bases left between them. CDR3 coding DNA: TGTGCCAGCAGCTTAGATGGGGGAGGGGGCACTGAAGCTTTCTTT. This encodes CASSLDGGGGTEAFF.

V and J are TRBV7-9 and TRBJ2-4; D may be TRBD1 (5 bases). Germline V gene lookup returns CDR1 SEHNR and CDR2 FQNEAQ (reference sequence). The CDR3 has 13 residues. V lost 6 bases to trimming and J lost 1 base, with 7 bases between them. This CDR3 reads CASSSGAKNIQYF. CDR3 DNA: TGTGCCAGCAGTTCAGGGGCCAAAAACATTCAGTACTTC.

This clone was seen once. The rearrangement links TRBV7-6 to TRBJ1-6; 7 positions match TRBD1. This CDR3 has 16 amino acids. Germline V gene data show CDR1 as SGHVS and CDR2 as FNYEAQ. V shed 1 base, J shed 3 bases, and the junction held 3 bases outside the gene matches. The CDR3 DNA sequence: TGTGCCAGCAGCTTAGAGGCAGGGGGCTATAATTCACCCCTCCACTTT. This sequence encodes CASSLEAGGYNSPLHF.

The sample holds one count of this clone. This chain uses TRBV12-1 with TRBJ2-2; TRBD2, as called in the table, went unchecked against the DNA. TRBV12-1 is annotated as a pseudogene. This CDR3 comprises 13 residues. The chain's CDR3 is CAGLVPGSGELFF. CDR3 nucleotides: TGTGCCGGGCTAGTACCGGGAAGCGGGGAGCTGTTTTTT.

The gene calls are TRBV9 and TRBJ1-4, with D possibly TRBD1 on 5 matching bases. Between the trimmed V and J ends, which lost 3 bases and 4 bases, there was a span of 19 bases. CDR1 is SGDLS, CDR2 YYNGEE, per germline. The CDR3 spans 17 residues. CDR3 in DNA: TGTGCCAGCAGCGCGCAGGGCGTGGAACGCGGTAATGAAAAACTGTTTTTT. It specifies CASSAQGVERGNEKLFF.

The V call is TRBV19, the J call TRBJ1-5, with D maybe TRBD1 (6 bases). The CDR3 extends over 14 amino acids. From germline, CDR1 is LNHDA and CDR2 SQIVND (reference sequence). V was pared by 1 base and J by 6 bases, with 10 bases between. Here the CDR3 DNA reads TGTGCCAGTAGTATAGGACAGGAGGCTCAGCCCCAGCATTTT. Its translation is CASSIGQEAQPQHF.